These 26 T cell receptor beta chains share one sample of origin, sequenced in a study of T cell repertoires in cytomegalovirus infection. TCRdb itself ran the reads through MiXCR, one entry per CDR3 protein. The sample includes roughly 570,000 distinct CDR3 sequences, 40% of them seen just once. These receptors are not linked to any known antigen. The source material was cultured PBMCs, sampled from culture after CMV antigen stimulation. The receptors come from a human donor in good health (CMV status not recorded). Some clones in this sample may be carry-over from other donors' samples.

A few counts support this clonotype. The chain uses TRBV4-2 and TRBJ2-7; D may correspond to TRBD1 or TRBD2 (6 bases each). Trimming took 6 bases from V and 9 from J, leaving 33 bases between them. The CDR3 is 18 amino acids. In germline, CDR1 is LGHNA, CDR2 YNFKEQ. The CDR3 DNA reads as TGTGCCAGCAGTCTCATGAACCAACCTAGCGTGGGGGGCCTAGGGCAGTACTTC. Protein product: CASSLMNQPSVGGLGQYF.

This chain links TRBV7-2 with TRBJ2-5; 9 positions match TRBD1. The CDR3 runs to 16 residues. Germline values: CDR1 SGHTA, CDR2 FQGNSA. Germline trimming cut 5 bases from V and 4 bases from J; bases unmatched to any gene: 11. CDR3 region: CASSTHLTGGLETQYF. DNA of the CDR3: TGTGCCAGCAGCACTCACTTGACAGGGGGTTTAGAGACCCAGTACTTC.

The V call is TRBV29-1, the J call TRBJ2-3; D could derive from TRBD1 or TRBD2 (5 bases each). V lost 6 bases and J 5 bases, leaving 21 bases between the germline ends. There are 15 residues in the CDR3. Per the germline V gene, CDR1 is SQVTM and CDR2 is ANQGSEA. The CDR3 spells CSVGQAVGVRDTQYF. In DNA, the CDR3 is TGCAGCGTGGGGCAAGCGGTAGGGGTGAGAGATACGCAGTATTTT.

The V and J genes are TRBV7-2 and TRBJ1-2, with 8 nucleotides matching TRBD1. CDR1 SGHTA and CDR2 FQGNSA come from the germline V gene. The trim removed 4 bases at V and 4 bases at J, leaving 5 bases unmatched. The CDR3 consists of 14 residues. In nucleotides, the CDR3 is TGTGCCAGCAGCTCTGCGACAGGGGCCTATGGCTACACCTTC. As protein: CASSSATGAYGYTF. Looking up the rest from reference TRBV7-2 and TRBJ1-2 gives the full variable domain: GAGVSQSPSNKVTEKGKDVELRCDPISGHTALYWYRQSLGQGLEFLIYFQGNSAPDKSGLPSDRFSAERTGGSVSTLTIQRTQQEDSAVYLCASSSATGAYGYTFGSGTRLTVV.

This clonotype was detected only a few times. This chain uses TRBV7-2 with TRBJ1-4; D remains ambiguous. V lost 5 bases and J 5 bases, leaving 15 bases between the germline ends. Germline V gives CDR1 SGHTA, CDR2 FQGNSA. The CDR3 sequence is 15 residues long. The CDR3 nucleotides read TGTGCCAGCAGCCCAAACCGGGCCCCGAATGAAAAACTGTTTTTT. Amino acid sequence: CASSPNRAPNEKLFF.

This clonotype was seen at least ten times. The J gene is TRBJ2-1, the V gene TRBV7-2; 11 bases agree with TRBD2. The CDR3 contains 18 residues. Germline loops: CDR1 SGHTA, CDR2 FQGNSA. The V gene end was trimmed by 2 bases and the J gene end by 3 bases; junction bases not matched to a gene: 9. The CDR3 spells CASSLRVRLAGRYNEQFF. The CDR3 region has the DNA TGTGCCAGCAGCTTAAGGGTTCGACTAGCGGGGCGCTACAATGAGCAGTTCTTC.

The V call is TRBV23-1, the J call TRBJ2-3, with unresolved D. TRBV23-1 is placed among ORFs of uncertain function. This CDR3 region has 11 residues. Trimming left V 7 bases short and J 7 bases short, with 9 bases between. CDR3 nucleotides: TGCGCCAGCACGACCGTTCATACGCAGTATTTT. Amino acids: CASTTVHTQYF.

This clonotype showed up just a few times. J is TRBJ2-7 and V is TRBV7-2; a possible D gene is TRBD2 (6 bases). Trimming cost V 5 bases and J 3 bases, with 14 bases left between them. The germline V gene encodes CDR1 SGHTA and CDR2 FQGNSA. The CDR3 is 14 residues long. CDR3 region: CASSISGKDYEQYF. The DNA for the CDR3 is TGTGCCAGCAGCATTAGCGGTAAGGACTACGAGCAGTACTTC.

This chain uses TRBV7-6 with TRBJ2-3, with TRBD2 matching over 8 bases. V lost 3 bases to trimming and J lost 7 bases; unmatched junction nucleotides: 9. Germline lookup yields CDR1 SGHVS and CDR2 FNYEAQ. The CDR3 covers 15 residues. CDR3 region: CASSLGGGPLYTQYF. CDR3 nucleotide sequence: TGTGCCAGCAGCTTGGGCGGGGGGCCCTTATATACGCAGTATTTT.

This clonotype was counted between two and nine times. This chain connects TRBV19 to TRBJ1-2, with unresolved D. V lost 0 bases and J 7 bases, leaving 21 bases between the germline ends. Germline-derived CDR1 and CDR2 are LNHDA and SQIVND (reference sequence). CDR3 length: 17 residues. The DNA for the CDR3 is TGTGCCAGTAGTATAGAGGCGGCGGCCACGGTTTCAGTTGGCTACACCTTC. Protein product: CASSIEAAATVSVGYTF.

This clonotype was found a few times. CDR3 DNA sequence: TGTGCCAGCAGTAGAGGGGAATACACCAACTATGGCTACACCTTC. As protein: CASSRGEYTNYGYTF. The chain employs TRBV7-6 and TRBJ1-2, with D perhaps TRBD1 (5 bases). The CDR3 totals 15 residues. CDR1 and CDR2 from the germline V gene are SGHVS and FNYEAQ. V was pared by 6 bases and J by 2 bases, with 16 bases between.

The sample holds a few counts of this clonotype. The chain carries TRBV10-3 and TRBJ2-2, with 8 bases matching TRBD2. From germline, CDR1 is ENHRY and CDR2 SYGVKD. The trim removed 10 bases at V and 4 bases at J, leaving 5 bases unmatched. The CDR3 totals 13 residues. This chain's CDR3 is CATQRESTGELFF. The CDR3 DNA follows: TGTGCCACCCAGCGGGAGAGCACCGGGGAGCTGTTTTTT.

This clonotype was picked up a small number of times. This rearrangement joins TRBV7-2 to TRBJ1-1, with D unclear. Germline V lookup: CDR1 SGHTA, CDR2 FQGNSA. The germline V and J ends were trimmed by 5 bases and 6 bases, with 13 bases remaining between them. The CDR3 covers 13 residues. CDR3 sequence (DNA): TGTGCCAGCAGCCACCCTGCCGGGGCTGAAGCTTTCTTT. Protein product: CASSHPAGAEAFF.

The table lists this clonotype with a few counts. V is TRBV5-4 and J is TRBJ2-1; D is undetermined. This CDR3 spans 14 amino acids. V shed 4 bases and J shed 5 bases, with 13 bases lying between them. Germline-derived CDR1 and CDR2 are SGHNT and YYREEE (reference sequence). The CDR3 nucleotides are TGTGCCAGCAGCCCGATGGCGCGTGACAATGAGCAGTTCTTC. Translating it yields CASSPMARDNEQFF. The full variable domain, its missing parts supplied by reference TRBV5-4 and TRBJ2-1, is ETGVTQSPTHLIKTRGQQVTLRCSSQSGHNTVSWYQQALGQGPQFIFQYYREEENGRGNFPPRFSGLQFPNYSSELNVNALELDDSALYLCASSPMARDNEQFFGPGTRLTVL.

This clonotype occurred once. The gene calls are TRBV5-5 and TRBJ2-5, with D hard to call. The CDR3 contains 14 residues. Per germline, CDR1 SGHKS and CDR2 YYEKEE (reference sequence). V lost 2 bases, J lost 5 bases, and 13 bases lay in between. CDR3 protein: CASSFRAPGETQYF. In DNA form, the CDR3 reads TGTGCCAGCAGCTTTCGAGCTCCCGGGGAGACCCAGTACTTC.

The chain recombines TRBV7-6 with TRBJ2-5; D perhaps matches TRBD2 (5 bases). This CDR3 region has 15 residues. Germline loops: CDR1 SGHVS, CDR2 FNYEAQ. The V end was cut by 2 bases, the J end by 4 bases, with 14 bases between. For the CDR3, the DNA is TGTGCCAGCAGCTTAACGGGGATTAATGGAGAGACCCAGTACTTC. This gives the protein CASSLTGINGETQYF.

The genes are TRBV19 and TRBJ1-1; D call uncertain. The CDR3 spans 13 residues. The V gene lost 3 bases and the J gene lost 6 bases, with 11 bases spanning the gap. The germline CDR1 and CDR2 sequences are LNHDA and SQIVND (reference sequence). The CDR3 spells CASSIDLAAEAFF. Written as DNA, the CDR3 is TGTGCCAGTAGTATTGATCTAGCGGCTGAAGCTTTCTTT.

The gene calls are TRBV7-2 and TRBJ1-2, with D hard to call. CDR3 length: 14 amino acids. CDR1 and CDR2 from the germline V gene are SGHTA and FQGNSA. Trimming removed 5 bases from V and 7 bases from J, with 17 bases in between. CDR3 amino acids: CASSPSPGIGGYTF. CDR3 DNA sequence: TGTGCCAGCAGCCCGAGCCCGGGGATCGGTGGCTACACCTTC.

The table lists this clonotype with many counts. This rearrangement joins TRBV7-9 to TRBJ2-2; the D call may be TRBD1 or TRBD2 (5 bases each). Between the trimmed V and J ends, which lost 7 bases and 6 bases, there was a span of 12 bases. This CDR3 region has 13 residues. Germline values: CDR1 SEHNR, CDR2 FQNEAQ (reference sequence). CDR3 sequence reads: CASILMGAGELFF. CDR3 nucleotide sequence: TGTGCCAGCATCCTAATGGGGGCCGGGGAGCTGTTTTTT.

The V and J genes are TRBV20-1 and TRBJ1-1; D is possibly TRBD1 (6 bases). CDR1 and CDR2 from the germline V gene are DFQATT and SNEGSKA (reference sequence). This CDR3 has 15 residues. Trimming shortened V by 6 bases and J by 0 bases, and 17 bases separated the two germline ends. The CDR3: CSAPPGGNMNTEAFF. Here the CDR3 DNA reads TGCAGTGCCCCCCCTGGGGGCAACATGAACACTGAAGCTTTCTTT.

Only one count was recorded for this clonotype. The chain recombines TRBV28 with TRBJ1-5; the D gene is possibly TRBD1 (6 bases). This CDR3 is built from 14 residues. Germline loops: CDR1 MDHEN, CDR2 SYDVKM. With 5 bases removed from V and 6 bases from J, the gap between germline ends came to 14 bases. CDR3 protein: CASSQSGVVQPQHF. In DNA form, the CDR3 reads TGTGCCAGCAGTCAATCAGGGGTAGTTCAGCCCCAGCATTTT.

This chain joins TRBV7-8 and TRBJ2-5; D is possibly TRBD1 or TRBD2 (5 bases each). CDR1 is SGHVS, CDR2 FQNEAQ, per germline. The CDR3 consists of 14 residues. Deletions cut 5 bases from V and 3 bases from J, with 13 bases between. The CDR3 nucleotides read TGTGCCAGCAGCCTGGGGACCCAGAAAGAGACCCAGTACTTC. Translated: CASSLGTQKETQYF.

The chain recombines TRBV28 with TRBJ2-1, with 8 positions matching TRBD1. Losses at the gene ends were 7 bases for V and 2 bases for J; bases not matched to a gene: 7. Germline loops: CDR1 MDHEN, CDR2 SYDVKM. The CDR3 is 15 residues long. CDR3 nucleotides: TGTGCCAGCACCCCCCCGGGACAGGCCTACAATGAGCAGTTCTTC. It specifies CASTPPGQAYNEQFF.

This clonotype was observed a handful of times. The chain employs TRBV27 and TRBJ1-1; D unclear. CDR1 MNHEY and CDR2 SMNVEV come from the germline V gene (reference sequence). The CDR3 runs 14 residues. The V gene lost 3 bases and the J gene lost 3 bases, with 11 bases spanning the gap. This CDR3 is CASSFGASDTEAFF. In DNA form, the CDR3 reads TGTGCCAGCAGTTTTGGCGCTTCAGACACTGAAGCTTTCTTT.

This clonotype was found many times. This rearrangement joins TRBV7-2 to TRBJ2-7, with TRBD2 matching over 10 bases. The CDR3 has 14 residues. CDR1 is SGHTA and CDR2 is FQGNSA in the germline V gene. V lost 5 bases to trimming and J lost 3 bases; unmatched junction nucleotides: 4. The CDR3 nucleotides read TGTGCCAGCAGCCTGCGGACTAGCGGCTACGAGCAGTACTTC. Its translation is CASSLRTSGYEQYF. Full variable domain (missing parts from reference TRBV7-2 and TRBJ2-7): GAGVSQSPSNKVTEKGKDVELRCDPISGHTALYWYRQSLGQGLEFLIYFQGNSAPDKSGLPSDRFSAERTGGSVSTLTIQRTQQEDSAVYLCASSLRTSGYEQYFGPGTRLTVT.

This clonotype has only a few counts. The chain links TRBV4-1 to TRBJ2-5; 9 nucleotides match TRBD2. J gave up 5 bases and V 3 bases, and 13 bases lay outside the gene matches. This CDR3 region has 17 residues. CDR1 and CDR2 from the germline V gene are MGHRA and YSYEKL. The DNA of the CDR3 is TGCGCCAGCAGCCATTACTATAGCGGGAGTGTTTTGGAGACCCAGTACTTC. Its translation: CASSHYYSGSVLETQYF.